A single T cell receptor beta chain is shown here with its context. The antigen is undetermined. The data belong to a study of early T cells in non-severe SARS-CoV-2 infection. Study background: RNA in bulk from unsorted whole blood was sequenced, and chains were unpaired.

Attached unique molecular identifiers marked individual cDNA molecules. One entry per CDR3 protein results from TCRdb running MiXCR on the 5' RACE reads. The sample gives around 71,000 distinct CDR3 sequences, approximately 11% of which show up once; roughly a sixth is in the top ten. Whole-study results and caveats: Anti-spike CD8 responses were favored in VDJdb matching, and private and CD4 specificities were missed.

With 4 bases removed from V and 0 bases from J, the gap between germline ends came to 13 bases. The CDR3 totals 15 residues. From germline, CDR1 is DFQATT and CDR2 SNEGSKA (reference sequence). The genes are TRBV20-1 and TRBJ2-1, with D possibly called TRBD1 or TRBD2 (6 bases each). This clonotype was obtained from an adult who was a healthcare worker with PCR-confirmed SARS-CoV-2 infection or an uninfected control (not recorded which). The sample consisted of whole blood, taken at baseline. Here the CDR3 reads CSANKGGSSYNEQFF. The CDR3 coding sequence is TGCAGTGCTAATAAAGGGGGGAGCTCCTACAATGAGCAGTTCTTC.